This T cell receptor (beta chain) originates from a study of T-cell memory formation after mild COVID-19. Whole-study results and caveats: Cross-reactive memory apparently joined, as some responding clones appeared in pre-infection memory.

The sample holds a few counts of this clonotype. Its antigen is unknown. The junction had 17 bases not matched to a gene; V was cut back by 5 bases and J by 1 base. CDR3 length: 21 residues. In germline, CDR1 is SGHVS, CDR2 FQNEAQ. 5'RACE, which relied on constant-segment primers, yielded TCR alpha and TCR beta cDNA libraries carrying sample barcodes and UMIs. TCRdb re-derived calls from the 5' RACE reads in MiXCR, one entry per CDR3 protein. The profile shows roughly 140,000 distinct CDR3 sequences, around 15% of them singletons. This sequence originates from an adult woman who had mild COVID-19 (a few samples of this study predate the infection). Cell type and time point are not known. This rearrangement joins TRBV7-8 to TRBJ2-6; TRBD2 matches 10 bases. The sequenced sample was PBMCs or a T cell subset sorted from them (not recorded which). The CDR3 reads CASSGAASGSPPPSGANVLTF. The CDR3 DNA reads TGTGCCAGCAGCGGGGCGGCTAGCGGGAGCCCACCCCCTTCTGGGGCCAACGTCCTGACTTTC. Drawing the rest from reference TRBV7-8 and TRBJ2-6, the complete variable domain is GAGVSQSPRYKVAKRGQDVALRCDPISGHVSLFWYQQALGQGPEFLTYFQNEAQLDKSGLPSDRFFAERPEGSVSTLKIQRTQQEDSAVYLCASSGAASGSPPPSGANVLTFGAGSRLTVL.